A single TCR beta chain is shown here with its context. Only one count was recorded for this clone. Its antigen target is currently unknown. The record has no base qualities; no much larger clone is one base away. Genomic DNA was extracted from sorted cells for sequencing of the TCRbeta CDR3 region. The immunoSEQ Assay was used to sequence the TCRbeta CDR3 regions. TCRdb re-hosts the immuneACCESS table, in-frame sequences only. Its copies lack some clones; in the studies checked, an unresolved V gene accounts for under half of them, and the cause for the rest is not known. The sample table lists roughly 80,000 clones, more than 85% of them with a count of one. The ten largest clones capture 0.55% to 0.7% of the sample. The trial excluded patients who had a history of autoimmune disease or who were on systemic immunosuppression. Peripheral blood for TCR sequencing was collected from all dose cohorts at baseline, on cycle 4 day 1, and on cycle 7 day 1. Samples were obtained from an open-label, multicenter, first-in-human phase I dose-escalation trial of ivuxolimab. The trial enrolled adults with locally advanced or metastatic head and neck squamous cell, hepatocellular, melanoma or renal cell carcinoma. Before TCR sequencing, CD4+ T cells and CD8+ T cells were sorted from peripheral blood as separate populations.

The sample belongs to a study of OX40 agonist ivuxolimab in advanced cancers. At the level of the whole study: Ivuxolimab was a fully human IgG2 agonistic monoclonal antibody targeting the costimulatory receptor OX40 (CD134). The paper covers the monotherapy dose-escalation part of the phase I ivuxolimab trial, which included N = 52 patients. Prior anti-PD-1, anti-PD-L1 or anti-CTLA-4 therapy was permitted, and checkpoint inhibitors had been received by around 40% of dose-escalation patients. The purpose of peripheral TCRbeta sequencing was to test whether ivuxolimab changed TCR sequence diversity and led to clonal T-cell expansion. In the dose-escalation cohort, approximately 82% of patients were male, and the mean age was approximately 64 years, with a range of about 23 to 85. Three dose-escalation patients achieved partial responses, one with hepatocellular carcinoma and two with cutaneous melanoma. Intravenous ivuxolimab was administered to patients every 2 weeks at six dose levels: 0.01, 0.1, 0.3, 1.5, 3 and 10 mg/kg. Among the roughly 50 dose-escalation patients, roughly 20 had hepatocellular carcinoma, 15 or so melanoma, 9 renal cell carcinoma and 9 head and neck cancer. What the authors observed across the whole study: After ivuxolimab, CD8+ T cells had more expanded clones than CD4+ T cells on average. At doses of 0.1 to 3.0 mg/kg, clonal expansion of both CD4+ and CD8+ T cells in blood was seen between baseline and week 6. Low levels of normalized T-cell clonal expansion were also seen in some patients who did not respond. The antigen specificity of the peripheral T cells that underwent clonal expansion was not determined. Partial responders in the 0.1-3.0 mg/kg groups had among the lowest normalized peripheral clonal expansion, especially among CD8+ T cells.

Specimen: CD4+ or CD8+ T cells sorted from blood, collected in a trial of the OX40 agonist ivuxolimab. This clonotype originated in an adult with an advanced solid tumor such as melanoma, head and neck, liver or kidney cancer.

The nucleotide sequence reads as follows: TGTGCCAGCAGCCAACTTAGCGGGAGGCTCTACGAGCAGTACTTC. It translates as CASSQLSGRLYEQYF. The rearranged chain carries TRBV7-6 and TRBJ2-7; 10 nucleotides in the junction match TRBD2. CDR1 SGHVS and CDR2 FNYEAQ were looked up in the germline V gene. V trim: 5 bases; J trim: 3 bases; unmatched bases: 7. The CDR3 runs 15 amino acids, cysteine and phenylalanine included. The entry retains the CDR3 DNA only, 45 bases that are in frame from base 1.